The rows below give T cell receptor beta chains drawn from one sample of a study of Ad26.COV2.S vaccination and SARS-CoV-2 variants. The method was immunoSEQ multiplex PCR; TCRdb's version includes in-frame clones alone and lacks a portion of them. The sample lists roughly 500,000 clones; around 88% were seen once. This material consisted of peripheral blood, taken in a trial of Ad26.COV2.S vaccine versus placebo. Receptor source: a person between 18 and 65 years old who received the Ad26.COV2.S COVID-19 vaccine or a placebo. Each CDR3 is given with its conserved first and last residue. A D gene is named only where the DNA matches it firmly. The size entry is marked missing in some rows and otherwise reads once, few, many or a size class.

D	size	V	J	length	DNA	CDR3
-	few	TRBV14	TRBJ1-1	13	TGTGCCAGCACCCCAGGACGGGCCACTGAAGCTTTCTTT	CASTPGRATEAFF
TRBD2	-	TRBV10-3	TRBJ2-3	16	TGTGCCATCAAGCCTACTAGCGGGAGTCGGACAGATACGCAGTATTTT	CAIKPTSGSRTDTQYF
-	-	TRBV19	TRBJ2-7	15	TGTGCCAGTACCCCTGGGGGGTCTCAAGCCTACGAGCAGTACTTC	CASTPGGSQAYEQYF
TRBD1	-	TRBV5-1	TRBJ1-6	16	TGCGCCAGCAGCCCAAGGACAGGGGGCAATAATTCACCCCTCCACTTT	CASSPRTGGNNSPLHF
TRBD1	-	TRBV19	TRBJ1-1	13	TGTGCCAGCCTACAGGGGGCGTCCACTGAAGCTTTCTTT	CASLQGASTEAFF
-	-	TRBV28	TRBJ2-3	11	TGTGCCAGCAGTTTAGTATCCGCGCAGTATTTT	CASSLVSAQYF
-	-	TRBV2	TRBJ1-5	13	TGTGCCAGCAGTCGTCCGGGGGATCAGCCCCAGCATTTT	CASSRPGDQPQHF
-	-	TRBV4-3	TRBJ2-5	14	TGCGCCAGCAGCCAAGAAGCACGCGGGGAGACCCAGTACTTC	CASSQEARGETQYF
-	-	TRBV2	TRBJ2-1	13	TGTGCCAGTGTCGAGGCCAGGGAGCTTGAGCAGTTCTTC	CASVEARELEQFF
-	-	TRBV18	TRBJ2-4	14	TGTGCCAGCTCACCGCTACAATTGGGAAACATTCAGTACTTC	CASSPLQLGNIQYF
-	-	TRBV28	TRBJ2-1	16	TGTGCCAGCAGTTTATGGGCGGGAAGCTCCTACAATGAGCAGTTCTTC	CASSLWAGSSYNEQFF
TRBD2	-	TRBV5-1	TRBJ2-5	16	TGCGCCAGCAGCTTGGTTGGGACTAGCCTTCGTGAGACCCAGTACTTC	CASSLVGTSLRETQYF
TRBD1	-	TRBV5-1	TRBJ2-1	14	TGCGCCAGCAGCCAGAGACAGGGGTTCGATGAGCAGTTCTTC	CASSQRQGFDEQFF
-	-	TRBV20-1	TRBJ1-2	11	TGCAGTGCGCCAGGGGACTATGGCTACACCTTC	CSAPGDYGYTF
TRBD2	-	TRBV7-3	TRBJ2-1	15	TGTGCCAGCAGCTTAGCACTAGCGGGGCACAATGAGCAGTTCTTC	CASSLALAGHNEQFF
-	-	TRBV3-1/TRBV3-2	TRBJ2-1	16	TGTGCCAGCAGCCAAGGCTCGGGTCGAGGCTACAATGAGCAGTTCTTC	CASSQGSGRGYNEQFF
TRBD1	-	TRBV7-6	TRBJ2-1	13	TGTGCCAGCACGAGGGGGCCGGGTAGTGAGCAGTTCTTC	CASTRGPGSEQFF
TRBD2	-	TRBV28	TRBJ2-7	16	TGTGCCAGCATCACTAGCGGGAGGCTGAGCTCCTACGAGCAGTACTTC	CASITSGRLSSYEQYF
TRBD1	-	TRBV19	TRBJ1-1	15	TGTGCCAGTAGACCCCCGGGACAGGGGGGTACTGAAGCTTTCTTT	CASRPPGQGGTEAFF
-	-	TRBV7-8	TRBJ1-3	15	TGTGCCAGCAGCTTAGCAGGCAGCTCTGGAAACACCATATATTTT	CASSLAGSSGNTIYF
TRBD2	-	TRBV6-4	TRBJ2-3	15	TGTGCCAGCAGTCCGGGACTAGCGGGCACAGATACGCAGTATTTT	CASSPGLAGTDTQYF
-	-	TRBV10-3	TRBJ1-5	16	TGTGCCATCAGTGAGTACCCTCGATTTGGGAATCAGCCCCAGCATTTT	CAISEYPRFGNQPQHF
-	-	TRBV5-1	TRBJ2-5	14	TGCGCCAGCAGCCCTGGGACGTTACAAGAGACCCAGTACTTC	CASSPGTLQETQYF
TRBD1	-	TRBV9	TRBJ2-1	14	TGTGCCAGCAGCGGACAGGGAGATAACAATGAGCAGTTCTTC	CASSGQGDNNEQFF
-	-	TRBV6-2/TRBV6-3	TRBJ1-1	13	TGTGCCAGCAGTTACTCTCCGGGGCTGGGAGCTTTCTTT	CASSYSPGLGAFF
-	-	TRBV5-4	TRBJ1-3	14	TGTGCCAGCTCCCCGGGGGGCTCTGGAAACACCATATATTTT	CASSPGGSGNTIYF
-	-	TRBV12-3/TRBV12-4	TRBJ2-5	13	TGTGCCAGCAGTTTAGCAGGGCTGGAGACCCAGTACTTC	CASSLAGLETQYF
TRBD1	-	TRBV15	TRBJ1-6	15	TGTGCCACCAGCAGGGATGGACAGGGGGATTCACCCCTCCACTTT	CATSRDGQGDSPLHF
TRBD1	-	TRBV19	TRBJ2-7	14	TGTGCCAGTAGTACCATGGGACAGGGGCACGAGCAGTACTTC	CASSTMGQGHEQYF
-	-	TRBV30	TRBJ1-1	16	TGTGCCTGGAGCGTACGGGGGATGGGGATGAACACTGAAGCTTTCTTT	CAWSVRGMGMNTEAFF
TRBD2	-	TRBV6-2/TRBV6-3	TRBJ2-3	16	TGTGCCAGCAGTTACATTAGCGGGCTGAGCACAGATACGCAGTATTTT	CASSYISGLSTDTQYF
TRBD2	-	TRBV2	TRBJ2-7	15	TGTGCCAGCAGTACTCGGACTAGCGTCTCCTACGAGCAGTACTTC	CASSTRTSVSYEQYF
TRBD1	-	TRBV29-1	TRBJ1-1	14	TGCAGCGTTGCGATGGGACAGGGGACGACTGAAGCTTTCTTT	CSVAMGQGTTEAFF
TRBD2	-	TRBV7-9	TRBJ2-7	15	TGTGCCAGCAGCTTCAGCGGGAGTTTGGCCTACGAGCAGTACTTC	CASSFSGSLAYEQYF
-	-	TRBV23-1	TRBJ2-7	17	TGCGCCAGCACCGCGGGCCCTGACGCGTGCAGCTCCTACGAGCAGTACTTC	CASTAGPDACSSYEQYF
-	-	TRBV11-1	TRBJ2-7	15	TGTGCCAGCAGCTTAACCCGTATAGCACCGCGGGAGCAGTACTTC	CASSLTRIAPREQYF
-	-	TRBV6-5	TRBJ2-1	14	TGTGCCGGTGGCGCGGGCCTCTCCTACAATGAGCAGTTCTTC	CAGGAGLSYNEQFF
-	once	TRBV4-2	TRBJ1-4	14	TGTGCCAGCAGCCATCAGGAGTGGCGTGAAAAACTGTTTTTT	CASSHQEWREKLFF
TRBD1	-	TRBV7-8	TRBJ1-6	16	TGTGCCAGCAGCTTAGCGACAGGGGTCTCGGATTCACCCCTCCACTTT	CASSLATGVSDSPLHF
TRBD1	-	TRBV5-4	TRBJ1-1	14	TGTGCCAGCAGCTTGCGACAGGGTCTGACTGAAGCTTTCTTT	CASSLRQGLTEAFF
-	-	TRBV19	TRBJ1-5	15	TGTGCCAGTAGTGCCTCCGGGGGAGAAAATCAGCCCCAGCATTTT	CASSASGGENQPQHF
TRBD1	-	TRBV5-1	TRBJ1-2	14	TGCGCCAGCAGCTCTACAGGGGGCTCGGTTGGCTACACCTTC	CASSSTGGSVGYTF
-	-	TRBV27	TRBJ2-3	13	TGTGCCAGCAGTTTGAATAGCGCAGATACGCAGTATTTT	CASSLNSADTQYF
TRBD1	-	TRBV28	TRBJ1-2	16	TGTGCCAGCAGTTCTACGGACAGGGAACGTAACTATGGCTACACCTTC	CASSSTDRERNYGYTF
TRBD2	-	TRBV27	TRBJ2-1	16	TGTGCCAGCAGATTAGAATGTTGCGGGAGTCGAGATGAGCAGTTCTTC	CASRLECCGSRDEQFF
-	-	TRBV5-1	TRBJ2-5	15	TGCGCCAGCAGCTCACTCCCAGGGTCGGAAGAGACCCAGTACTTC	CASSSLPGSEETQYF
TRBD1	-	TRBV28	TRBJ2-1	23	TGTGCCAGCAGTACCTTCAGGGGGCATAAGCCCACGGGGATGAAGGTAGCGTTCAATGAGCAGTTCTTC	CASSTFRGHKPTGMKVAFNEQFF
-	-	TRBV15	TRBJ1-2	16	TGTGCCACCAGCAGAGGGATTGTTGACAGGAGCTATGGCTACACCTTC	CATSRGIVDRSYGYTF
-	-	TRBV30	TRBJ1-1	11	TGTGCCTGGAATCGACGGCTTGAAGCTTTCTTT	CAWNRRLEAFF
TRBD1	-	TRBV5-1	TRBJ2-7	18	TGCGCCAGCAGCTTGGGACAGGGTAGTTTTCAAACAAGTCACGAGCAGTACTTC	CASSLGQGSFQTSHEQYF
-	-	TRBV18	TRBJ1-4	15	TGTGCCAGCTCACGAGAGGGACAAGCTAATGAAAAACTGTTTTTT	CASSREGQANEKLFF
-	few	TRBV27	TRBJ1-2	14	TGTGCCAGCAGTCCCGACTGGGGTGGCTATGGCTACACCTTC	CASSPDWGGYGYTF
-	-	TRBV18	TRBJ2-4	13	TGTGCCAGCTCACCATCCCTAGGGCAGCTTCAGTACTTC	CASSPSLGQLQYF
-	-	TRBV6-5	TRBJ1-2	14	TGTGCCAGCACCGCGGAAAGGGGTGCCTATGGCTACACCTTC	CASTAERGAYGYTF
-	-	TRBV15	TRBJ2-1	14	TGTGCCACCAGCAGCGAGCGGGTGCCTGGTGAGCAGTTCTTC	CATSSERVPGEQFF
-	-	TRBV10-3	TRBJ1-2	14	TGTGCCATCAGTGAGGCGGCCGCTAACTATGGCTACACCTTC	CAISEAAANYGYTF
TRBD2	-	TRBV5-1	TRBJ2-1	16	TGCGCCAGCAGCTTAGCTATGGGCGGGAGGCACAATGAGCAGTTCTTC	CASSLAMGGRHNEQFF
-	-	TRBV25-1	TRBJ2-7	15	TGTGCCAGCAGTGAAGCGAGGGGCAGGGTCAACGAGCAGTACTTC	CASSEARGRVNEQYF
-	-	TRBV27	TRBJ2-1	13	TGTGCCAGCAGTTCTAGAGCCTACAATGAGCAGTTCTTC	CASSSRAYNEQFF